Listed here is a single T cell receptor (beta chain). This clone was found a few times. Its specific antigen is unknown. No base qualities exist here, and no much larger clone lies one base off it. In total, about 650 healthy bone marrow donors made up the cohort. At the time of sampling, every cohort member was nominally healthy, though immune exposures that went unrecorded were likely present. The donor was CMV seropositive and was included in the group of some 290 seropositive cohort members. A peripheral blood sample was provided by each donor, and peripheral blood mononuclear cells were used for TCR beta sequencing. Genomic DNA extraction from the blood cell samples was performed with the Qiagen DNeasy Blood Extraction Kit. The library was built by means of the immunoSEQ multiplex PCR assay. The multiplex PCR relied on a mix of 60 forward primers for TCR Vbeta segments and 13 reverse primers for TCR Jbeta segments. Amplification of the CDR3 region of rearranged TCR beta genes was performed with a multiplex PCR assay on genomic DNA. On the Illumina HiSeq System, the amplified TCR beta libraries were sequenced as 87-base-pair reads. The study's processing was this. In a later analysis, about 80 million unique TCR beta chains were counted across the approximately 670 repertoires, and roughly 11 million of these chains were shared by at least two donors. Raw reads were error-corrected and collapsed into unique sequences with a nearest-neighbor algorithm that merged closely related sequences to remove PCR and sequencing errors. Alignment of CDR3 sequences to IMGT reference sequences was used to assign V, D and J gene segments. For a sequence to be retained, a match of at least six nucleotides was required to both a V gene segment and a J gene segment. A rearrangement was called productive if the CDR3 had no stop codons and remained in frame with V and J, and every other rearrangement was called non-productive. CDR3 was defined according to IMGT convention as the region running from the second conserved V-encoded cysteine to the conserved J-encoded phenylalanine. The earlier analysis of 587 of the donors excluded sequences that lacked an unambiguous match to a single V gene segment. In an earlier analysis of 450 to 750 of the donors, a V segment was called functional when productive rearrangements were above 56.7%, and segregating when the standard deviation between donors exceeded 5%. A statistical classification framework was developed to diagnose cytomegalovirus status using the catalog of TCR beta chain sequences. In a later analysis, TCR nucleotide sequences were compared against IMGT/GENE-DB human TR gene sequences so that V and J genes could be assigned. A later analysis assigned CDR3 sequences and most-parsimonious VDJ recombination scenarios with the TCRdist pipeline. In a later analysis, every TCR beta chain was defined by the combination of its CDR3 amino acid sequence and its V-gene family, and reads without a unique V-gene family were dropped. A later analysis removed 550 to 650 highly shared, low-generation-probability nucleotide sequences to deal with suspected cross-contamination and a sequencing artifact. For each public chain, a later analysis derived a clonal expansion index from normalized ranks of inferred template counts within each repertoire. Generation probabilities in a later analysis came from a VDJ recombination model fitted to out-of-frame rearrangements, and those results were checked against IGoR. In a later analysis, hypergeometric tests were used to score TCR-TCR, TCR-HLA and TCR-CMV co-occurrence, with a repertoire-size bias correction applied to TCR pairs. False discovery rates were estimated in a later analysis by permuting HLA or CMV assignments 20 times. In a later analysis, co-occurring TCRs were grouped using DBSCAN, with TCRdist sequence similarity added in when clustering inside HLA-allele-positive subsets. Co-occurrence clustering excluded repertoires with fewer than 30,000 or more than 120,000 public chains, plus five with anomalous nucleotide sharing. TCRdb re-hosts the immuneACCESS table, in-frame sequences only. Its copies lack some clones; in the studies checked, an unresolved V gene accounts for under half of them, and the cause for the rest is not known. That table furnishes V, J and clone size, whereas the DNA furnished D and trimming. Counted in this sample were fewer than 200,000 clones; approximately 11% of them appeared once. The top ten hold 7.8% of the sample.

V is cut by 0 bases and J by 4 bases, and the space between the germline ends is 10 bases. CDR3 length: 15 amino acids, cysteine to phenylalanine. Just CDR3 DNA is preserved here, 45 bases in frame from base 1. CDR1 and CDR2 were assigned from the germline V gene as KGHSH and LQKENI. The sample is drawn from a study of cytomegalovirus exposure and HLA in healthy donors (dated by TCRdb to between 2016 and 2019). Context from the whole study: According to an earlier analysis of 587 of the donors, 150 million to 200 million T cells yielded 95 million to 140 million unique TCR beta sequences and less than 300 Gb of sequence data. Roughly 300 gigabases of sequencing data and around 85 million unique TCR sequences made up an early release that covered 500 to 650 HLA-typed donors. Of the 398 genotyped donors, over 70% fell in the genetic ancestry cluster associated with self-reported Caucasian donors. The aim of the study was to test whether cataloging public T cell receptors could identify signatures of past pathogen exposure. The study profiled the T cell repertoires of more than 500 subjects by immunosequencing and related them to cytomegalovirus serostatus. A separate validation cohort of more than 100 different subjects was used in addition to the roughly 640-subject first cohort. High-throughput TCR immunosequencing, statistical association of individual TCRs with disease status, and machine learning were combined to predict cytomegalovirus infection status. In a later analysis, previously published TCR beta repertoires from 670 or so donors were re-analyzed and high-resolution HLA genotyping was added so that TCR occurrence patterns could be studied. Rather than using new phenotypic data, the later analysis identified candidate immune exposures from TCR beta sequences and from how often those sequences occurred across donors. An earlier analysis of around 640 of the donors used high-throughput TCR beta sequencing to judge whether each TCR beta V gene segment behaved as functional or pseudogenic. Donor age, sex, ethnicity and CMV serostatus were collected together with the repertoire data. Genome-wide SNP genotypes for about 65% of the roughly 670 donors were used in a later genetic analysis, which treated that subset as a discovery cohort. Every repertoire in the discovery cohort had been generated on one and the same sequencing platform. Both class I and class II loci were covered by HLA typing, at four-digit resolution. Typing coverage differed by locus: A, B, C, DRB1 and DQB1 were typed in about 629-640 donors, DQA1 in roughly 500, DPA1 in 600 to 610, and DPB1 in approximately 450. A few DR-DQ haplotypes were treated as single units for association and clustering because of strong linkage in the cohort. On average, roughly 250,000 unique TCR beta nucleotide sequences were sequenced per donor among several hundred genotyped donors of the cohort, with around 19% of those sequences being non-productive.

The full study reports these points: A further reported finding was that TCR beta sequences accurately predicted the HLA-A and HLA-B alleles for most subjects in the first cohort. A cluster of highly shared sequence variants was judged likely to represent a technical artifact of the sequencing pipeline. Because some donors lacked HLA typing at each locus, the association tests relied only on the typed subset. A later analysis found that most CMV-associated TCR beta chains appeared HLA-restricted, with HLA associations seemingly driven largely by CMV exposure. In an earlier analysis of about 540 of the donors, most TCR beta V segments were observed in productive rearrangements about 90% or about 30% of the time, broadly matching IMGT annotations. Because counts were too low, 15 or so rarely observed V segments, including chromosome 9 orphons, were excluded from the earlier analysis of around 590 of the donors. The 87-base-pair reads could not distinguish some IMGT-functional V segments, including TRBV6-2 and TRBV6-3, so those segments were excluded. In vitro tests confirmed that a few of the cytomegalovirus-associated TCR beta chains recognize cytomegalovirus antigens. In a later analysis, HLA-associated TCR beta chains showed more clonal expansion and lower generation probabilities than non-associated chains that were equally common. Several of the top co-occurrence clusters appeared to be linked to parvovirus B19, influenza, CMV and Epstein-Barr virus, according to a later analysis. The cohort was sequenced for TCR beta chains only, and without alpha or paired-chain data the features that could be detected were limited. In a later analysis, TCR association rates were found to vary across HLA loci, with the most associated TCRs seen for DRB1 alleles and the fewest for HLA-C alleles. Immune exposure information for the cohort was limited to CMV serostatus. While some public TCRs were present in many individuals, most TCR sequences turned up only very rarely across donors. In a later genetic analysis, fewer N-insertions in productive TCRs were reported among donors in an Asian-associated ancestry cluster than the approximately 630-donor mean. It was suggested by the authors that the approach could potentially be generalized to other disease states and immunological phenotypes. Roughly uniform sequencing depth across donors was assumed in presence/absence analyses, although this assumption may not hold. A later genetic analysis associated a missense DCLRE1C variant with V-gene and J-gene trimming of TCR beta chains, and an independent cohort replicated the association. Cytomegalovirus status was reported to be diagnosed by the classifier with high specificity and sensitivity in both the original and validation cohorts. In a later analysis, 16,951 TCR beta sequences were associated with specific HLA alleles at a false discovery rate of 0.05. Correlated functional status among segregating V segments might reflect linkage disequilibrium, but an unknown experimental factor could not be ruled out. A total of fewer than 200 TCR beta chains were listed by the study as associated with cytomegalovirus. When HLA alleles, especially DR and DQ, strongly co-occurred, attributing TCR associations to individual alleles was difficult.

The sample consisted of PBMCs. This sequence originates from a man aged 45-60 years in good health and CMV-seropositive. The sequence links TRBV18 to TRBJ1-3, with no reliable assignment of the D segment. The DNA sequence reads TGTGCCAGCTCACCACCGGAACGGGAGGGAAACACCATATATTTT. This is translated as CASSPPEREGNTIYF.